This T cell receptor beta chain was profiled in a study of blood T cell repertoires in COVID-19. Study-level background: Samples came from the United States, Italy and Spain, spanning acute and convalescent COVID-19.

Only in-frame clones appear in the TCRdb table, and some are missing; sequencing was by immunoSEQ multiplex PCR. Of around 230,000 clones listed, about nine tenths are singletons. V shed 3 bases and J shed 6 bases, with 12 bases lying between them. Per the germline V gene, CDR1 is DFQATT and CDR2 is SNEGSKA (reference sequence). CDR3 length equals 13 residues. The sequence was collected from a woman aged 30 to 39 who had recovered from COVID-19. The chain recombines TRBV20-1 with TRBJ1-5; D is possibly TRBD1 (5 bases). The sequenced sample was PBMCs or T cells enriched from blood (not recorded which). The CDR3 sequence is CSASVQVGQPQHF. CDR3 DNA sequence: TGCAGTGCTAGTGTACAGGTTGGTCAGCCCCAGCATTTT.